The 9 T cell receptor beta chains presented below share a single source sample, sequenced in a study of post-analysis software for immune sequencing data. Study outcomes and limitations: Controls showed lower frequencies than patients for five TRBV segments, and TRBV5-6, TRBV5-1 and TRBV20-1 were among these.

Antigen specificity for these receptors is unknown. Sequencing libraries made from TCR beta cDNA carried unique molecular identifiers. Using its own MiXCR run on the PCR reads, TCRdb lists one record per CDR3 protein. The data contain about 540,000 distinct CDR3 sequences, roughly 34% of them singletons. The sample comprised blood. The receptors here all came from a girl aged 2-17 years with multiple sclerosis.

The sample holds a few counts of this clonotype. The chain employs TRBV11-2 and TRBJ2-3; a weak D match, TRBD2 (5 bases). This CDR3 has 16 residues. V lost 0 bases to trimming and J lost 5 bases, with 15 bases between them. CDR1 is SGHAT, CDR2 FQNNGV, per germline. The CDR3 coding sequence is TGTGCCAGCAGCTTAGAGGGTTCGGGTGAGGGAGATACGCAGTATTTT. Translation: CASSLEGSGEGDTQYF. Supplemented by reference TRBV11-2 and TRBJ2-3, the full variable domain reads EAGVAQSPRYKIIEKRQSVAFWCNPISGHATLYWYQQILGQGPKLLIQFQNNGVVDDSQLPKDRFSAERLKGVDSTLKIQPAKLEDSAVYLCASSLEGSGEGDTQYFGPGTRLTVL.

This clonotype was picked up a small number of times. This chain joins TRBV9 and TRBJ2-5; 10 nucleotides match TRBD1. After removal of 0 bases from V and 7 bases from J, the junction contained 3 bases not matched to a gene. The length of the CDR3 is 14 residues. Germline V gene lookup returns CDR1 SGDLS and CDR2 YYNGEE. The CDR3 sequence is CASSVGQGAGTQYF. For the CDR3, the DNA is TGTGCCAGCAGCGTAGGACAGGGGGCAGGGACCCAGTACTTC.

In this sample, this clonotype turned up a few times. V is TRBV24-1 and J is TRBJ2-7; 8 positions agree with TRBD1. The V gene end was trimmed by 3 bases and the J gene end by 0 bases; junction bases not matched to a gene: 3. The V gene's germline CDR1 is KGHDR and CDR2 SFDVKD. The CDR3 covers 15 residues. The CDR3 loop reads CATSDHRGTSYEQYF. CDR3 DNA: TGTGCCACCAGTGATCACAGGGGGACCTCCTACGAGCAGTACTTC.

There are a few counts of this clonotype. This chain uses TRBV5-1 with TRBJ1-6; D is unclear. The CDR3 has 14 amino acids. With 0 bases removed from V and 8 bases from J, the gap between germline ends came to 9 bases. Germline CDR1 and CDR2: SGHRS and YFSETQ. The CDR3 bases are TGCGCCAGCAGCTTGGAGGAGATGGATTCACCCCTCCACTTT. Amino acids: CASSLEEMDSPLHF.

This clonotype was seen ten or more times. The chain uses TRBV10-2 and TRBJ2-7; possible D gene TRBD1, 6 bases. This CDR3 spans 13 amino acids. Per the germline V gene, CDR1 is WSHSY and CDR2 is SAAADI. V dropped 3 bases and J dropped 3 bases, with 9 bases sitting between them. CDR3 loop: CASSDRGRYEQYF. CDR3 in DNA: TGCGCCAGCAGTGACAGGGGACGCTACGAGCAGTACTTC.

The chain links TRBV6-6 to TRBJ2-1; tentative D call: TRBD2 (7 bases). CDR1 is MNHNY, CDR2 SVGAGI, per germline (reference sequence). CDR3 length: 17 amino acids. V dropped 6 bases and J dropped 7 bases, with 25 bases sitting between them. CDR3 amino acids: CASRGGGSGRDGNEQFF. The DNA of the CDR3 is TGTGCCAGCAGGGGAGGGGGATCGGGCAGGGACGGTAATGAGCAGTTCTTC.

In the case of this clonotype: Compared with germline, one end of the junction differs, possibly owing to a read error. The chain has TRBV4-1 and TRBJ1-5; weak D call: TRBD1 (6 bases). This CDR3 is built from 15 residues. CDR1 MGHRA and CDR2 YSYEKL come from the germline V gene. The CDR3 here is CASSQVWGGKGPQHF. CDR3 nucleotides: TGCGCCAGCAGTCAAGTATGGGGGGGCAAGGGACCCCAGCATTTT.

The sample holds a few counts of this clonotype. The chain uses TRBV6-1 and TRBJ2-7; no clear D gene. The CDR3 runs 13 residues. V was shortened by 5 bases and J by 2 bases, with 10 bases between the two germline ends. Germline V gives CDR1 MNHNS, CDR2 SASEGT. The CDR3 bases are TGTGCCAGCAGTCGGACGCATGCCTACGAGCAGTACTTC. Amino acids: CASSRTHAYEQYF.

The chain carries TRBV7-9 and TRBJ2-7; TRBD2 aligns across 11 bases. CDR1 and CDR2 (germline): SEHNR, FQNEAQ (reference sequence). The V gene end was trimmed by 4 bases and the J gene end by 2 bases; junction bases not matched to a gene: 4. The CDR3 is made up of 15 amino acids. The CDR3 coding sequence is TGTGCCAGCAGCTCCGGGACTAGCGGCGCCTACGAGCAGTACTTC. Amino acids: CASSSGTSGAYEQYF.